The 6 T cell receptor beta chains in this list originate from one sample, sequenced in a study of blood T cell repertoires in COVID-19. Using immunoSEQ multiplex PCR, the repertoire was profiled, and TCRdb retains in-frame clones only, with some absent. The sample yields 200,000 to 300,000 clones, roughly 80% seen once. Specimen: peripheral blood. These receptors originate from a woman of 80 years or more with acute or convalescent COVID-19.

In its sample, this clone was seen once. The V gene is TRBV10-3, the J gene TRBJ2-2; possible D gene TRBD1, 5 bases. CDR1 is ENHRY, CDR2 SYGVKD, per germline. Trimming shortened V by 3 bases and J by 7 bases, and 21 bases separated the two germline ends. This CDR3 spans 17 amino acids. In DNA form, the CDR3 reads TGTGCCATCAGTGACCCCTCGATGCAGGGCGGTGGCGGGGAGCTGTTTTTT. It encodes CAISDPSMQGGGGELFF.

The gene calls are TRBV6-5 and TRBJ1-2; 7 positions agree with TRBD1. CDR1 and CDR2 (germline): MNHEY, SVGAGI. This CDR3 spans 14 amino acids. Trimming took 3 bases from V and 4 from J; bases not matched to a gene: 5. In DNA, the CDR3 is TGTGCCAGCAGTTATAGGGACAGCGTCTATGGCTACACCTTC. Translation gives CASSYRDSVYGYTF.

The chain combines TRBV5-1 with TRBJ2-7; 9 bases match TRBD2. V shed 0 bases and J 6 bases; nucleotides not matched to a gene: 10. Germline assignment: CDR1 SGHRS and CDR2 YFSETQ. CDR3 length: 16 amino acids. CDR3 residues: CASSLVLAGISGEQYF. CDR3 nucleotides: TGCGCCAGCAGCTTGGTGCTAGCGGGGATCTCCGGCGAGCAGTACTTC.

The chain combines TRBV6-5 with TRBJ2-1, with D perhaps matching TRBD1 (6 bases). There are 15 residues in the CDR3. The V end was cut by 2 bases, the J end by 9 bases, with 17 bases between. The germline gives CDR1 MNHEY, CDR2 SVGAGI. The CDR3 DNA sequence: TGTGCCAGCAGTTACCCGACAGGACCCTCGGGTGAGCAGTTCTTC. Protein: CASSYPTGPSGEQFF.

There are a few counts of this clone. The V call is TRBV28, the J call TRBJ1-4; D gene ambiguous. Germline V gene sequence: CDR1 MDHEN, CDR2 SYDVKM. The CDR3 is 18 amino acids. V lost 5 bases and J lost 7, with 26 bases in between. The CDR3 protein is CASSPQPGKGWYGEKLFF. The DNA of the CDR3 is TGTGCCAGCAGTCCGCAGCCGGGGAAAGGGTGGTACGGTGAAAAACTGTTTTTT.

This clone was detected a few times. The J gene is TRBJ1-4, the V gene TRBV28; D perhaps matches TRBD1 (5 bases). CDR1 MDHEN and CDR2 SYDVKM come from the germline V gene. The CDR3 is 13 amino acids. The V gene lost 5 bases and the J gene lost 11 bases, with 15 bases spanning the gap. CDR3 in DNA: TGTGCCAGCAGTACCTTGGGTGGGGCCAAACTGTTTTTT. It codes for CASSTLGGAKLFF.